Following are 32 T cell receptor beta chains from one sample sequenced in a study of blood T cell repertoires in COVID-19. Sequencing was performed with immunoSEQ multiplex PCR; in TCRdb, only in-frame clones are kept and a portion is missing. The sample lists some 180,000 clones; roughly 83% were seen once. The sample taken for sequencing was peripheral blood. Receptor source: a middle-aged woman with COVID-19, enrolled during active disease.

This chain's CDR3 is CASSLGAGAAGELFF. As DNA, the CDR3 is TGTGCCAGCAGCTTAGGAGCGGGGGCCGCCGGGGAGCTGTTTTTT. The rearrangement links TRBV7-6 to TRBJ2-2, with 8 positions matching TRBD2. Germline V lookup: CDR1 SGHVS, CDR2 FNYEAQ. V lost 1 base to trimming and J lost 6 bases; unmatched junction nucleotides: 4. This CDR3 comprises 15 residues.

This chain uses TRBV5-6 with TRBJ2-5; 8 bases match TRBD2. Germline CDR1 and CDR2: SGHDT and YYEEEE. Trimming at V came to 1 base and at J to 5 bases, leaving 4 bases not matched to a gene. This CDR3 has 14 amino acids. The CDR3 sequence is CASSLPGLGETQYF. In DNA, the CDR3 is TGTGCCAGCAGCTTGCCGGGACTAGGGGAGACCCAGTACTTC.

This chain joins TRBV24-1 and TRBJ2-1; weak D call: TRBD2 (6 bases). Germline values: CDR1 KGHDR, CDR2 SFDVKD. This CDR3 has 15 amino acids. The V end lost 0 bases, the J end lost 5 bases, and 10 bases lay between the germline ends. The CDR3 sequence: CATSDLADYDNEQFF. The CDR3 nucleotides are TGTGCCACCAGTGATTTGGCGGACTATGACAATGAGCAGTTCTTC.

The chain is built from TRBV27 and TRBJ2-2; D is undetermined. This CDR3 contains 16 residues. With 10 bases removed from V and 3 bases from J, the gap between germline ends came to 21 bases. Germline CDR1 is MNHEY and CDR2 is SMNVEV (reference sequence). CDR3 coding DNA: TGTGCCACCACCCCATTGGGCCATGGGTACACCGGGGAGCTGTTTTTT. Residues: CATTPLGHGYTGELFF.

The rearrangement links TRBV7-3 to TRBJ2-4; D is perhaps TRBD1 (6 bases). V shed 5 bases and J shed 3 bases, with 17 bases lying between them. Germline CDR1 SGHTA, CDR2 FQGTGA. This CDR3 comprises 16 residues. Here the CDR3 DNA reads TGTGCCAGCAGCCCCCAGGGGACCTTGGTCAAAAACATTCAGTACTTC. It specifies CASSPQGTLVKNIQYF.

The chain carries TRBV27 and TRBJ2-3; 11 bases agree with TRBD2. Germline-derived CDR1 and CDR2 are MNHEY and SMNVEV (reference sequence). The CDR3 sequence is 14 residues long. The J segment lost 4 bases and the V segment lost 6 bases, leaving 3 bases of the junction unmatched. CDR3 nucleotides: TGTGCCAGCAGGCGACTAGCGGGACCAGATACGCAGTATTTT. Translated: CASRRLAGPDTQYF.

This clone was detected only once. This chain connects TRBV28 to TRBJ2-7; 7 nucleotides align to TRBD2. The CDR3 is 14 residues long. Per germline, CDR1 MDHEN and CDR2 SYDVKM. J gave up 6 bases and V 4 bases, and 9 bases lay outside the gene matches. In nucleotides, the CDR3 is TGTGCCAGCAGTTCCGGACTAGGGGACTCCGAGCAGTACTTC. Amino acids: CASSSGLGDSEQYF.

This chain links TRBV5-5 with TRBJ2-7; tentative D call: TRBD1 (6 bases). Per germline, CDR1 SGHKS and CDR2 YYEKEE (reference sequence). Between the trimmed V and J ends, which lost 0 bases and 3 bases, there was a span of 7 bases. The CDR3 spans 13 residues. CDR3: CASSLARGYEQYF. As DNA, the CDR3 is TGTGCCAGCAGCTTGGCCAGGGGCTACGAGCAGTACTTC.

The chain has TRBV7-9 and TRBJ2-7; perhaps TRBD2 as D (5 bases). This CDR3 comprises 12 residues. Trimming took 3 bases from V and 3 from J, leaving 6 bases between them. The germline CDR1 and CDR2 sequences are SEHNR and FQNEAQ (reference sequence). The DNA of the CDR3 is TGTGCCAGCAGCTTGGGGAGCTACGAGCAGTACTTC. This translates into CASSLGSYEQYF. The full variable domain, in which reference TRBV7-9 and TRBJ2-7 provide the parts outside the CDR3, is DTGVSQNPRHKITKRGQNVTFRCDPISEHNRLYWYRQTLGQGPEFLTYFQNEAQLEKSRLLSDRFSAERPKGSFSTLEIQRTEQGDSAMYLCASSLGSYEQYFGPGTRLTVT.

This clone was found once. The rearrangement joins TRBV6-1 to TRBJ2-1; 14 nucleotides align to TRBD2. CDR1 MNHNS and CDR2 SASEGT come from the germline V gene. The J segment lost 2 bases and the V segment lost 3 bases, leaving 9 bases of the junction unmatched. This CDR3 has 19 residues. CDR3 bases: TGTGCCAGCAGTGATCCGGGACTAGCGGGAGCAAGACCCTACAATGAGCAGTTCTTC. Its protein is CASSDPGLAGARPYNEQFF.

V usage is TRBV5-4 and J usage is TRBJ2-5; perhaps TRBD2 as D (5 bases). This CDR3 contains 14 residues. Germline CDR1 and CDR2: SGHNT and YYREEE (reference sequence). Between the trimmed V and J ends, which lost 3 bases and 4 bases, there was a span of 13 bases. The CDR3 region has the DNA TGTGCCAGCAGCTCACAACTAGTAGGAGAGACCCAGTACTTC. It translates to CASSSQLVGETQYF. The entire variable domain, with the rest obtained from reference TRBV5-4 and TRBJ2-5, is as follows: ETGVTQSPTHLIKTRGQQVTLRCSSQSGHNTVSWYQQALGQGPQFIFQYYREEENGRGNFPPRFSGLQFPNYSSELNVNALELDDSALYLCASSSQLVGETQYFGPGTRLLVL.

There are a few counts of this clone. The chain combines TRBV14 with TRBJ1-1; TRBD1 might be the D (5 bases). The CDR3 is 15 amino acids. Germline V gene lookup returns CDR1 SGHDN and CDR2 FVKESK. V lost 4 bases to trimming and J lost 1 base, with 13 bases between them. CDR3 residues: CASSLQAGGNTEAFF. The CDR3 DNA is TGTGCCAGCAGCCTGCAGGCCGGGGGGAACACTGAAGCTTTCTTT.

V is TRBV24-1 and J is TRBJ1-1; no firm D call. The CDR3 covers 13 residues. Germline CDR1 is KGHDR and CDR2 is SFDVKD. V lost 7 bases and J 4 bases, leaving 12 bases between the germline ends. The CDR3 loop is CATRHSEGTEAFF. The CDR3 nucleotides are TGTGCCACCAGGCATTCTGAGGGCACTGAAGCTTTCTTT.

V and J are TRBV19 and TRBJ1-2, with D possibly being TRBD1 (5 bases). Germline V gene lookup returns CDR1 LNHDA and CDR2 SQIVND (reference sequence). V was clipped by 1 base and J by 6 bases, with 15 bases between them. The length of the CDR3 is 15 residues. The CDR3 bases are TGTGCCAGTAGTATAGTTAGGGGCGCTTCGGATGGCTACACCTTC. This codes for CASSIVRGASDGYTF.

The V and J genes are TRBV12-2 and TRBJ2-7; the table's D call TRBD2 went unverified against the DNA. TRBV12-2 is a recognized pseudogene. There are 19 residues in the CDR3. CDR3 sequence reads: CASRLAQGGPTSGRYEQYF. CDR3 DNA: TGTGCAAGTCGCTTAGCGCAGGGCGGCCCGACTAGCGGGAGGTACGAGCAGTACTTC.

This sequence joins TRBV28 and TRBJ1-1; D is undetermined. The CDR3 consists of 11 residues. V shed 3 bases and J shed 4 bases, with 3 bases lying between them. The germline V gene encodes CDR1 MDHEN and CDR2 SYDVKM. The CDR3 sequence is CASSLSTEAFF. DNA for the CDR3: TGTGCCAGCAGTTTGAGCACTGAAGCTTTCTTT.

CDR3 in DNA: TGTGCTAGTGGTTTGGTACGAGGTGAGCAGTTCTTC. It yields the protein CASGLVRGEQFF. The rearrangement links TRBV12-5 to TRBJ2-1; D ambiguous. V lost 0 bases to trimming and J lost 9 bases, with 6 bases between them. Germline lookup yields CDR1 LGHNT and CDR2 FRNRAP. This CDR3 spans 12 amino acids.

This sequence joins TRBV6-4 and TRBJ2-3; D is unresolved. The CDR3 totals 14 residues. Germline V gene lookup returns CDR1 MRHNA and CDR2 SNTAGT. V was shortened by 0 bases and J by 2 bases, with 6 bases between the two germline ends. The CDR3 bases are TGTGCCAGCAGTGACTCGGGCGCCACAGATACGCAGTATTTT. This encodes CASSDSGATDTQYF.

The chain joins TRBV6-5 to TRBJ2-7; 10 bases are shared with TRBD2. Germline assignment: CDR1 MNHEY and CDR2 SVGAGI. CDR3 length: 14 amino acids. Trimming cost V 6 bases and J 4 bases; bases outside gene matches: 6. This chain's CDR3 is CASRQLAGYYEQYF. CDR3 in DNA: TGTGCCAGCAGACAACTAGCGGGATATTACGAGCAGTACTTC.

This rearrangement joins TRBV7-6 to TRBJ1-3, with 12 positions matching TRBD1. V dropped 5 bases and J dropped 0; count of bases not matched to a gene: 5. Germline V lookup: CDR1 SGHVS, CDR2 FNYEAQ. This CDR3 has 17 amino acids. CDR3: CASSGTGGGFSGNTIYF. The CDR3 region has the DNA TGTGCCAGCAGCGGGACAGGGGGCGGCTTCTCTGGAAACACCATATATTTT.

The chain recombines TRBV20-1 with TRBJ1-2, with 8 bases lining up with TRBD1. V lost 3 bases, J lost 5 bases, and 20 bases stayed unmatched. In germline, CDR1 is DFQATT, CDR2 SNEGSKA (reference sequence). CDR3 length: 18 residues. The CDR3 sequence: CSASTSRDRIGTSYGYTF. DNA for the CDR3: TGCAGTGCTAGTACCTCAAGGGACAGGATTGGGACCTCTTATGGCTACACCTTC.

The count of this clone is one. This chain uses TRBV5-6 with TRBJ2-7; maybe TRBD1 (5 bases). The length of the CDR3 is 15 residues. From germline, CDR1 is SGHDT and CDR2 YYEEEE. The V gene lost 0 bases and the J gene lost 2 bases, with 12 bases spanning the gap. CDR3 residues: CASSLDQGLPYEQYF. The CDR3 nucleotides read TGTGCCAGCAGCTTGGATCAGGGCCTACCCTACGAGCAGTACTTC.

The rearrangement links TRBV6-6 to TRBJ2-5, with 7 positions matching TRBD2. After removal of 7 bases from V and 4 bases from J, the junction contained 12 bases not matched to a gene. Germline V gene sequence: CDR1 MNHNY, CDR2 SVGAGI (reference sequence). CDR3 length equals 15 residues. CDR3 DNA sequence: TGTGCCAGCACCCCCCCGGGAGCGGGGAGAGAGACCCAGTACTTC. Translating gives CASTPPGAGRETQYF.

The CDR3 here is CASSKEGTGKDQPQHF. CDR3 sequence (DNA): TGTGCCAGCAGCAAAGAGGGGACAGGGAAGGATCAGCCCCAGCATTTT. The gene calls are TRBV21-1 and TRBJ1-5; whether TRBD1, the table's D call, matches the DNA was not checked. TRBV21-1 is a recognized pseudogene. The CDR3 has 16 amino acids.

The rearrangement links TRBV12-3 or TRBV12-4 to TRBJ1-1; D unclear. The germline V and J ends were trimmed by 3 bases and 3 bases, with 5 bases remaining between them. CDR3 length: 12 amino acids. The CDR3 region has the DNA TGTGCCAGCAGTTTCCAGGACACTGAAGCTTTCTTT. This translates into CASSFQDTEAFF.

V is TRBV5-1 and J is TRBJ1-1, with a possible D match to TRBD1 (5 bases). The V end lost 3 bases, the J end lost 0 bases, and 15 bases lay between the germline ends. Germline assignment: CDR1 SGHRS and CDR2 YFSETQ. The CDR3 extends over 16 amino acids. The DNA of the CDR3 is TGCGCCAGCAGCTCTGGCCAGGGTGGAGTGAACACTGAAGCTTTCTTT. It yields the protein CASSSGQGGVNTEAFF. Full variable domain (outside the CDR3, taken from reference TRBV5-1 and TRBJ1-1): KAGVTQTPRYLIKTRGQQVTLSCSPISGHRSVSWYQQTPGQGLQFLFEYFSETQRNKGNFPGRFSGRQFSNSRSEMNVSTLELGDSALYLCASSSGQGGVNTEAFFGQGTRLTVV.

V and J are TRBV4-1 and TRBJ2-5; TRBD2 agrees at 7 bases. The V and J ends lost 1 base and 2 bases, in that order; junction bases with no gene match: 7. This CDR3 spans 16 amino acids. Germline loops: CDR1 MGHRA, CDR2 YSYEKL. Here the CDR3 reads CASSQGGGSPQETQYF. Written as DNA, the CDR3 is TGCGCCAGCAGCCAAGGGGGCGGGAGTCCACAAGAGACCCAGTACTTC.

V and J are TRBV5-1 and TRBJ2-3; D unresolved. The CDR3 covers 10 residues. Trimming shortened V by 9 bases and J by 6 bases, and 8 bases separated the two germline ends. Per the germline V gene, CDR1 is SGHRS and CDR2 is YFSETQ. Written as DNA, the CDR3 is TGCGCCACCTCCGGGGATACGCAGTATTTT. Its translation: CATSGDTQYF.

The table lists this clone with a count of one. DNA for the CDR3: TGTGCCAGCAGCTGGGCGGGACAGGATGCCTCCTACGAGCAGTACTTC. Protein product: CASSWAGQDASYEQYF. The chain links TRBV6-2 or TRBV6-3 to TRBJ2-7, with 8 bases identical to TRBD1. Germline CDR1 MNHEY, CDR2 SVGEGT. The CDR3 length is 16 residues. The V and J ends lost 6 bases and 0 bases, in that order; junction bases with no gene match: 10.

Only a few counts were recorded for this clone. CDR3 loop: CASSFTSGAYEQYF. CDR3 coding DNA: TGTGCCAGCAGCTTCACTAGCGGGGCCTACGAGCAGTACTTC. The chain recombines TRBV7-2 with TRBJ2-7, with 10 bases that match TRBD2. CDR3 size: 14 residues. Looked up from germline, CDR1 is SGHTA and CDR2 is FQGNSA. With 3 bases clipped from V and 2 bases from J, the junction kept 1 base outside the gene matches.

The gene calls are TRBV10-2 and TRBJ2-1; 7 positions match TRBD2. V trimming: 4 bases; J trimming: 2 bases; junction bases outside the gene matches: 8. In germline, CDR1 is WSHSY, CDR2 SAAADI. The CDR3 runs to 16 residues. The CDR3 region has the DNA TGCGCCAGCAGTGGAACTAGCGAAAAAGCCTACAATGAGCAGTTCTTC. Amino acid sequence: CASSGTSEKAYNEQFF.

The sample holds a few counts of this clone. This chain links TRBV27 with TRBJ2-5; 10 bases match TRBD2. V dropped 5 bases and J dropped 3; count of bases not matched to a gene: 6. The germline V gene has CDR1 MNHEY and CDR2 SMNVEV (reference sequence). The CDR3 totals 15 residues. This chain's CDR3 is CASSRGTSVKETQYF. The CDR3, as DNA: TGTGCCAGCAGTAGGGGGACTAGCGTAAAAGAGACCCAGTACTTC.